This passage covers 19 T cell receptor beta chains from one sample sequenced in a study of immune cell composition in non-small cell lung cancer. Normal lung sampling was at least 3 cm from the tumour, as distant as possible. Data came from immunoSEQ multiplex PCR; TCRdb stores just in-frame clones and leaves some out. The sample holds about 9,000 clones, 60% to 80% seen once. The specimen was non-adjacent lung tissue. The receptors here all came from a human donor with non-small cell lung cancer.

This clone was detected a few times. CDR3 amino acids: CASESLPTGPISSTEAFF. CDR3 DNA: TGTGCCAGCGAGTCTCTTCCAACAGGGCCGATATCGAGCACTGAAGCTTTCTTT. The genes are TRBV18 and TRBJ1-1, with D perhaps TRBD1 (6 bases). Germline V lookup: CDR1 KGHSH, CDR2 LQKENI. This CDR3 region has 18 residues. The V and J ends lost 8 bases and 4 bases respectively, with 29 bases between them.

This chain connects TRBV28 to TRBJ1-5; D unclear. CDR1 and CDR2 from the germline V gene are MDHEN and SYDVKM. The V end was cut by 2 bases, the J end by 7 bases, with 6 bases between. This CDR3 is 12 amino acids long. The CDR3 DNA reads TGTGCCAGCAGTTTAATGGGGCAGCCCCAGCATTTT. Its translation: CASSLMGQPQHF.

The chain recombines TRBV5-1 with TRBJ1-2; the match to TRBD1 covers 7 bases. Germline V lookup: CDR1 SGHRS, CDR2 YFSETQ. Trimming took 2 bases from V and 5 from J; bases not matched to a gene: 12. There are 16 residues in the CDR3. This CDR3 reads CASSLSGEGAKYGYTF. Written as DNA, the CDR3 is TGCGCCAGCAGCTTAAGCGGGGAGGGGGCGAAGTATGGCTACACCTTC. Full variable domain (rest looked up from reference TRBV5-1 and TRBJ1-2): KAGVTQTPRYLIKTRGQQVTLSCSPISGHRSVSWYQQTPGQGLQFLFEYFSETQRNKGNFPGRFSGRQFSNSRSEMNVSTLELGDSALYLCASSLSGEGAKYGYTFGSGTRLTVV.

The rearrangement uses TRBV19 and TRBJ2-7; the D call may be TRBD1 or TRBD2 (7 bases each). The V and J ends lost 11 bases and 2 bases respectively, with 16 bases between them. This CDR3 comprises 13 residues. The germline V gene encodes CDR1 LNHDA and CDR2 SQIVND (reference sequence). Here the CDR3 DNA reads TGTGCCGGGAAGCGGGACAGCCCCTACGAGCAGTACTTC. Translated, it gives CAGKRDSPYEQYF.

The chain is built from TRBV7-6 and TRBJ2-1, with D possibly being TRBD2 (6 bases). Germline values: CDR1 SGHVS, CDR2 FNYEAQ. Deletions cut 7 bases from V and 3 bases from J, with 13 bases between. CDR3 length: 14 amino acids. The CDR3: CASNSGTDYNEQFF. DNA of the CDR3: TGTGCCAGCAACTCCGGGACTGACTACAATGAGCAGTTCTTC.

The chain uses TRBV6-5 and TRBJ1-4, with D uncertain. Germline V lookup: CDR1 MNHEY, CDR2 SVGAGI. The CDR3 has 13 residues. V was clipped by 6 bases and J by 13 bases, with 18 bases between them. The CDR3 DNA reads as TGTGCCAGCAGCCCAACTTTACAAGGGAGACTGTTTTTT. This codes for CASSPTLQGRLFF.

The chain combines TRBV28 with TRBJ1-2; D is unclear. CDR1 and CDR2 from the germline V gene are MDHEN and SYDVKM. The CDR3 loop spans 11 amino acids. Trimming removed 5 bases at V and 7 bases at J, with 8 bases between. The CDR3 here is CASSRYIGYTF. In nucleotides, the CDR3 is TGTGCCAGCAGTAGGTATATTGGCTACACCTTC.

This chain joins TRBV27 and TRBJ1-4, with 8 bases fitting TRBD1. The CDR3 length is 13 residues. Germline CDR1 is MNHEY and CDR2 is SMNVEV (reference sequence). The CDR3 bases are TGTGCTACGAGGGCAGGGACAGGAGAAAAACTGTTTTTT. This encodes CATRAGTGEKLFF.

This clone was counted a single time. The V call is TRBV30, the J call TRBJ1-3; no clear D gene. The germline V gene encodes CDR1 GTSNPN and CDR2 SVGIG (reference sequence). The CDR3 consists of 14 residues. The V end lost 3 bases, the J end lost 3 bases, and 12 bases lay between the germline ends. This CDR3 is CAWRIARIGNTIYF. The CDR3 DNA reads as TGTGCCTGGAGAATAGCTAGGATTGGAAACACCATATATTTT.

Comment on this clone: One end of the junction varies from germline; a read error may be responsible. The chain couples TRBV7-2 to TRBJ2-7; no reliable D call. Germline CDR1 and CDR2: SGHTA and FQGNSA. This CDR3 has 14 residues. CDR3 sequence reads: CASSPRTGGNRFFF. CDR3 coding DNA: TGTGCCAGCAGCCCCCGGACCGGTGGGAACCGTTTCTTCTTC.

The sample holds a few counts of this clone. This chain links TRBV6-1 with TRBJ2-7; D is undetermined. CDR1 MNHNS and CDR2 SASEGT come from the germline V gene. The CDR3 sequence is 11 residues long. The germline V and J ends were trimmed by 3 bases and 6 bases, with 6 bases remaining between them. CDR3 in amino acids: CASSDGPEQYF. The DNA of the CDR3 is TGTGCCAGCAGTGACGGGCCCGAGCAGTACTTC.

Here the CDR3 DNA reads TGTGCCAGCAGCCCCTTCGTGGGGTCCTGGACTGAAGCTTTCTTT. This encodes CASSPFVGSWTEAFF. The J gene is TRBJ1-1, the V gene TRBV7-2; D unresolved. Trimming removed 5 bases from V and 5 bases from J, with 18 bases in between. This CDR3 is 15 amino acids long. Germline V gene data show CDR1 as SGHTA and CDR2 as FQGNSA. The whole variable domain, filled in from reference TRBV7-2 and TRBJ1-1, reads GAGVSQSPSNKVTEKGKDVELRCDPISGHTALYWYRQSLGQGLEFLIYFQGNSAPDKSGLPSDRFSAERTGGSVSTLTIQRTQQEDSAVYLCASSPFVGSWTEAFFGQGTRLTVV.

The chain recombines TRBV2 with TRBJ2-7; the D gene is possibly TRBD2 (8 bases). From germline, CDR1 is SNHLY and CDR2 FYNNEI. CDR3 length equals 14 residues. The V end lost 7 bases, the J end lost 3 bases, and 16 bases lay between the germline ends. CDR3 sequence: CASNPGRGLYEQYF. The CDR3 nucleotides read TGTGCCAGCAACCCCGGGAGGGGGCTCTACGAGCAGTACTTC.

The chain is built from TRBV19 and TRBJ1-2; no firm D call. The CDR3 covers 15 residues. The germline CDR1 and CDR2 sequences are LNHDA and SQIVND (reference sequence). Trimming took 6 bases from V and 0 from J, leaving 14 bases between them. CDR3 DNA: TGTGCCAGTAGCCCCGGGCGGGGAGCTAACTATGGCTACACCTTC. It codes for CASSPGRGANYGYTF.

The J gene is TRBJ2-1, the V gene TRBV5-1; tentatively, D is TRBD1 or TRBD2 (5 bases each). From germline, CDR1 is SGHRS and CDR2 YFSETQ. The V and J ends lost 3 bases and 7 bases respectively, with 17 bases between them. The CDR3 has 15 residues. CDR3 coding DNA: TGCGCCAGCAGCTCCGGGACCCACCTGGGGAATGAGCAGTTCTTC. Amino acids: CASSSGTHLGNEQFF.

The rearrangement uses TRBV5-1 and TRBJ1-2; D is ambiguous. The CDR3 is made up of 13 amino acids. Looked up from germline, CDR1 is SGHRS and CDR2 is YFSETQ. V lost 4 bases, J lost 5 bases, and 12 bases lay in between. The CDR3 nucleotides are TGCGCCAGCAGCAAGTTCCAGGATTATGGCTACACCTTC. It is translated as CASSKFQDYGYTF.

The count of this clone is one. The V gene is TRBV25-1, the J gene TRBJ1-4; 7 nucleotides line up with TRBD1. The CDR3 contains 13 residues. Germline V CDR1 and CDR2: MGHDK, SYGVNS. V gave up 4 bases and J gave up 8 bases; unmatched junction bases: 4. CDR3 residues: CASSVTGLEKLFF. CDR3 coding DNA: TGTGCCAGCAGTGTGACAGGGCTAGAAAAACTGTTTTTT.

The rearrangement uses TRBV30 and TRBJ2-4; perhaps TRBD1 as D (6 bases). Germline V CDR1 and CDR2: GTSNPN, SVGIG (reference sequence). V shed 5 bases and J shed 0 bases, with 14 bases lying between them. The CDR3 length is 15 residues. The DNA of the CDR3 is TGTGCCTGGGCTGGACAGAATGTAGCCAAAAACATTCAGTACTTC. It is translated as CAWAGQNVAKNIQYF.

This clone was seen once. The J gene is TRBJ1-1, the V gene TRBV11-1; D is possibly TRBD1 (5 bases). The V end was cut by 2 bases, the J end by 3 bases, with 7 bases between. Germline assignment: CDR1 SGHAT and CDR2 FQDESV (reference sequence). The CDR3 runs 13 residues. The CDR3 protein is CASSLSRDTEAFF. The CDR3, as DNA: TGTGCCAGCAGCTTAAGCAGGGACACTGAAGCTTTCTTT.